A selection of T cell receptor beta chains follows, all from one sample in a study of shared clonotypes between healthy human individuals. Produced via immunoSEQ multiplex PCR; TCRdb's table is partial and in-frame only. The sample consists of about 2.4 million clones, 93% of them appearing once. The material sequenced was naive CD4+ T cells from PBMCs. The receptors stem from a young man in good health. Some clones in this sample may be carry-over from other donors' samples. CDR3s leave out the opening cysteine and the closing phenylalanine or tryptophan. Clone size, where shown, is once, few, many, or a class for clones that have expanded.

clone size,V gene,J gene,CDR3 protein
few,TRBV27,TRBJ1-1,ASGPLGALDTEAF
NA,TRBV11-3,TRBJ2-5,ASSRSEETQY
NA,TRBV28,TRBJ1-5,ASSWGQGAMGNQPQH
NA,TRBV7-8,TRBJ2-4,ASSLRDVTTNIQY
NA,TRBV5-4,TRBJ1-2,ASSLVGTGNYGYT
NA,TRBV27,TRBJ2-5,ASSLFSPLAENQETQY
NA,TRBV7-2,TRBJ2-5,ASSLRGGAEETQY
NA,TRBV7-3,TRBJ2-1,ASSLKGGTGGYNEQF
NA,TRBV9,TRBJ1-4,ASSVSTDGNEKLF
NA,TRBV19,TRBJ1-5,ASSISGRGNNQPQH
NA,TRBV6-1,TRBJ1-1,ASSDRGPPYEAF
NA,TRBV21-1,TRBJ1-5,ASSKGLVGRVSNQPQH
NA,TRBV21-1,TRBJ2-7,ASSKGEGTGSFYEQY
once,TRBV12-5,TRBJ2-1,ASGLVRVGSYNEQF
NA,TRBV20-1,TRBJ2-7,SASRLYEQY
NA,TRBV7-3,TRBJ1-1,ASSFSSEGSTEAF
NA,TRBV28,TRBJ1-3,ASSLPGVGNTIY
NA,TRBV20-1,TRBJ2-7,SAPQGREQY
NA,TRBV11-3,TRBJ2-3,ASSPDGDTQY
NA,TRBV4-3,TRBJ2-2,ASSQDRGSGRRDGELF
NA,TRBV10-3,TRBJ2-7,AISETDRGDYEQY
once,TRBV5-1,TRBJ2-7,ASHGIPTDEQY
NA,TRBV5-6,TRBJ2-7,ASSSNTGLRWSYEQY
NA,TRBV4-1,TRBJ2-1,ASSQDGLAKF
NA,TRBV29-1,TRBJ2-5,SVGGLADSTQY
NA,TRBV20-1,TRBJ2-7,SANALYEQY
NA,TRBV7-2,TRBJ2-1,ASHFGPSNEQF
NA,TRBV6-5,TRBJ1-1,ASRLIGNTEAF
NA,TRBV20-1,TRBJ2-1,SLEREQF
once,TRBV11-2,TRBJ2-7,ASSYTYEQY
NA,TRBV15,TRBJ2-2,ATSRVQREAGELF
NA,TRBV2,TRBJ2-1,ASSEVSSDNEQF
NA,TRBV12-5,TRBJ2-1,ASGSPSYNEQF
NA,TRBV9,TRBJ1-1,ASSDGPPRGTEAF
NA,TRBV7-9,TRBJ1-2,ASSSIVQGKNYGYT
NA,TRBV20-1,TRBJ2-5,SVPFGTQY
NA,TRBV5-1,TRBJ1-5,ASSSDDSQPQH
NA,TRBV5-1,TRBJ1-2,ASSWTGAANYGYT
NA,TRBV14,TRBJ1-1,ASSQELGQGVTEAF
NA,TRBV10-3,TRBJ2-5,AISAGQGQAGYQETQY
NA,TRBV6-5,TRBJ1-2,ASSYGRPNYGYT
NA,TRBV7-2,TRBJ2-1,ASSLGARANEQF
NA,TRBV11-3,TRBJ2-5,ASSPGERPETQY
NA,TRBV9,TRBJ2-3,ASSASGRSDTDTQY
NA,TRBV5-1,TRBJ2-2,ASSLGYGNTGELF